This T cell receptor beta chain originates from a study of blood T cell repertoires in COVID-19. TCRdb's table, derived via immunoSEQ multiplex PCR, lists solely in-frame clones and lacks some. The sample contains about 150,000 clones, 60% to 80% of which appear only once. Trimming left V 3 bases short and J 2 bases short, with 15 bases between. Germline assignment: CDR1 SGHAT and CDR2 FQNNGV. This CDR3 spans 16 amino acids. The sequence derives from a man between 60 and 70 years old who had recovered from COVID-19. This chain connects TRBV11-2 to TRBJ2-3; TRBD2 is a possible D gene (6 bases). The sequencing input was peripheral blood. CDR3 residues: CASSFRRDGYTDTQYF. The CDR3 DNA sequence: TGTGCCAGCAGCTTTAGGCGGGACGGATACACAGATACGCAGTATTTT.